Presented here are 16 T cell receptor beta chains from one specimen sequenced in a study of blood T cell repertoires in COVID-19. Clones were read by immunoSEQ multiplex PCR, and TCRdb kept only the in-frame ones, dropping some. In the table there are approximately 290,000 clones, around 89% of which are singletons. Sequenced sample: PBMCs or T cells enriched from blood (not recorded which). The receptors shown here come from a woman aged 18-29 years with acute COVID-19.

The CDR3 sequence is CASSVGIGGSSYNSPLHF. The DNA for the CDR3 is TGTGCCAGCAGCGTAGGTATCGGAGGGTCCTCCTATAATTCACCCCTCCACTTT. J is TRBJ1-6 and V is TRBV9; D gene ambiguous. The ends were cut back, 0 bases at V and 0 bases at J, with 13 bases in the middle. Germline CDR1 is SGDLS and CDR2 is YYNGEE. The CDR3 is made up of 18 amino acids.

The chain uses TRBV30 and TRBJ1-5; D is uncertain. Trimming left V 0 bases short and J 5 bases short, with 8 bases between. The CDR3 has 13 amino acids. Germline lookup yields CDR1 GTSNPN and CDR2 SVGIG (reference sequence). The CDR3 sequence is CAWSVLVDQPQHF. The CDR3 DNA follows: TGTGCCTGGAGTGTACTGGTTGATCAGCCCCAGCATTTT.

This chain connects TRBV25-1 to TRBJ1-2, with D possibly being TRBD1 (5 bases). Germline CDR1 and CDR2: MGHDK and SYGVNS. Trimming took 2 bases from V and 4 from J, leaving 11 bases between them. The CDR3 runs 14 residues. CDR3 sequence: CASSESRDSYGYTF. The CDR3 DNA is TGTGCCAGCAGTGAAAGTCGGGACTCCTATGGCTACACCTTC.

V usage is TRBV10-3 and J usage is TRBJ1-6; 9 positions agree with TRBD1. In germline, CDR1 is ENHRY, CDR2 SYGVKD. The CDR3 totals 15 residues. The V gene end was trimmed by 8 bases and the J gene end by 5 bases; junction bases not matched to a gene: 7. CDR3 residues: CAIQGQGMDNSPLHF. As DNA, the CDR3 is TGTGCCATCCAGGGACAGGGAATGGATAATTCACCCCTCCACTTT.

This clone appeared many times. The chain carries TRBV4-1 and TRBJ2-1; TRBD2 aligns across 7 bases. Germline CDR1 and CDR2: MGHRA and YSYEKL. V shed 4 bases, J shed 0 bases, and the junction held 9 bases outside the gene matches. The CDR3 runs to 17 residues. The CDR3 nucleotides read TGCGCCAGCAGCCGTCGATTCTCGGGGGGCTCCTACAATGAGCAGTTCTTC. It encodes CASSRRFSGGSYNEQFF.

This chain links TRBV5-1 with TRBJ2-2; D possibly corresponds to TRBD2 (6 bases). The CDR3 runs 13 residues. In germline, CDR1 is SGHRS, CDR2 YFSETQ. The V gene lost 3 bases and the J gene lost 7 bases, with 10 bases spanning the gap. CDR3 sequence: CASSSSVNGELFF. CDR3 nucleotide sequence: TGCGCCAGCAGCTCTAGCGTTAACGGGGAGCTGTTTTTT. Using reference TRBV5-1 and TRBJ2-2 for the parts outside the CDR3, the full variable domain is KAGVTQTPRYLIKTRGQQVTLSCSPISGHRSVSWYQQTPGQGLQFLFEYFSETQRNKGNFPGRFSGRQFSNSRSEMNVSTLELGDSALYLCASSSSVNGELFFGEGSRLTVL.

This rearrangement joins TRBV18 to TRBJ1-1; D may be TRBD1 (5 bases). The CDR3 contains 16 residues. The germline V gene encodes CDR1 KGHSH and CDR2 LQKENI. V was pared by 1 base and J by 0 bases, with 12 bases between. CDR3 amino acids: CASSPLQGRLNTEAFF. DNA of the CDR3: TGTGCCAGCTCACCACTCCAGGGCCGCCTGAACACTGAAGCTTTCTTT.

This chain links TRBV3-1 (or the pseudogene TRBV3-2) with TRBJ2-7, with 7 bases aligning to TRBD2. Unmatched junction bases numbered 1, after V lost 4 bases and J lost 4 bases. Germline lookup yields CDR1 LGHDT and CDR2 YNNKEL (reference sequence). The CDR3 consists of 12 residues. The CDR3 DNA reads as TGTGCCAGCAGCCGCGGGGGATACGAGCAGTACTTC. This gives the protein CASSRGGYEQYF.

As concerns this clone: Other DNA sequences in the same sample also yield this CDR3. The gene calls are TRBV5-1 and TRBJ1-1; 11 bases map to TRBD1. Germline-derived CDR1 and CDR2 are SGHRS and YFSETQ. This CDR3 has 16 residues. V gave up 4 bases and J gave up 4 bases; unmatched junction bases: 9. The CDR3 coding sequence is TGCGCCAGCAGCACCTGGACAGGGGGCATGAGCACTGAAGCTTTCTTT. Translated, it gives CASSTWTGGMSTEAFF. The entire variable domain, with the rest obtained from reference TRBV5-1 and TRBJ1-1, is as follows: KAGVTQTPRYLIKTRGQQVTLSCSPISGHRSVSWYQQTPGQGLQFLFEYFSETQRNKGNFPGRFSGRQFSNSRSEMNVSTLELGDSALYLCASSTWTGGMSTEAFFGQGTRLTVV.

This chain links TRBV19 with TRBJ1-4; D is possibly TRBD1 (5 bases). The length of the CDR3 is 15 residues. CDR1 is LNHDA and CDR2 is SQIVND in the germline V gene (reference sequence). V lost 5 bases to trimming and J lost 4 bases, with 14 bases between them. The CDR3 sequence: CASSLQGRINEKLFF. CDR3 nucleotide sequence: TGTGCCAGTAGTCTCCAGGGCCGGATTAATGAAAAACTGTTTTTT.

V usage is TRBV29-1 and J usage is TRBJ2-5, with TRBD1 identical over 9 bases. CDR3 length: 15 amino acids. From germline, CDR1 is SQVTM and CDR2 ANQGSEA. With V trimmed by 0 bases and J by 5 bases, 7 bases remained unmatched. The CDR3 is CSVEDHRGLGETQYF. In DNA form, the CDR3 reads TGCAGCGTTGAAGATCACAGGGGGCTAGGTGAGACCCAGTACTTC.

The CDR3 DNA sequence: TGCAGCGTTGAAGGGGACAGGGTCGGTCAGGGACGTGAAGCTTTCTTT. Translation: CSVEGDRVGQGREAFF. This chain links TRBV29-1 with TRBJ1-1; 9 bases agree with TRBD1. CDR3 length equals 16 residues. Germline loops: CDR1 SQVTM, CDR2 ANQGSEA. J gave up 7 bases and V 1 base, and 13 bases lay outside the gene matches.

The V gene is TRBV28, the J gene TRBJ1-5, with unresolved D. Per germline, CDR1 MDHEN and CDR2 SYDVKM. This CDR3 region has 14 residues. V was pared by 5 bases and J by 2 bases, with 10 bases between. The CDR3 is CASSLGWGNQPQHF. In DNA form, the CDR3 reads TGTGCCAGCAGTCTAGGTTGGGGCAATCAGCCCCAGCATTTT.

This clone appeared a single time. CDR3 nucleotides: TGTGCCAGCAGCTTAGCTGGGAGTGCCAAAAACATTCAGTACTTC. It codes for CASSLAGSAKNIQYF. The J gene is TRBJ2-4, the V gene TRBV7-9; weak D call: TRBD2 (5 bases). Trimming removed 0 bases from V and 1 base from J, with 7 bases in between. This CDR3 is 15 amino acids long. Germline V gene sequence: CDR1 SEHNR, CDR2 FQNEAQ (reference sequence).

The CDR3 is CASSLGDRASGNTIYF. The DNA of the CDR3 is TGCGCCAGCAGCTTGGGGGACAGGGCAAGTGGAAACACCATATATTTT. The chain combines TRBV5-1 with TRBJ1-3, with 9 bases that match TRBD1. The CDR3 runs to 16 residues. Germline V gene lookup returns CDR1 SGHRS and CDR2 YFSETQ. The V gene end was trimmed by 0 bases and the J gene end by 3 bases; junction bases not matched to a gene: 4.

The rearrangement uses TRBV28 and TRBJ1-2; D uncertain. This CDR3 contains 19 residues. CDR1 and CDR2 from the germline V gene are MDHEN and SYDVKM. The ends were cut back, 1 base at V and 2 bases at J, with 23 bases in the middle. CDR3 loop: CASSLYKPDREVLNYGYTF. CDR3 nucleotides: TGTGCCAGCAGTTTATATAAACCCGATCGGGAGGTTTTAAACTATGGCTACACCTTC.